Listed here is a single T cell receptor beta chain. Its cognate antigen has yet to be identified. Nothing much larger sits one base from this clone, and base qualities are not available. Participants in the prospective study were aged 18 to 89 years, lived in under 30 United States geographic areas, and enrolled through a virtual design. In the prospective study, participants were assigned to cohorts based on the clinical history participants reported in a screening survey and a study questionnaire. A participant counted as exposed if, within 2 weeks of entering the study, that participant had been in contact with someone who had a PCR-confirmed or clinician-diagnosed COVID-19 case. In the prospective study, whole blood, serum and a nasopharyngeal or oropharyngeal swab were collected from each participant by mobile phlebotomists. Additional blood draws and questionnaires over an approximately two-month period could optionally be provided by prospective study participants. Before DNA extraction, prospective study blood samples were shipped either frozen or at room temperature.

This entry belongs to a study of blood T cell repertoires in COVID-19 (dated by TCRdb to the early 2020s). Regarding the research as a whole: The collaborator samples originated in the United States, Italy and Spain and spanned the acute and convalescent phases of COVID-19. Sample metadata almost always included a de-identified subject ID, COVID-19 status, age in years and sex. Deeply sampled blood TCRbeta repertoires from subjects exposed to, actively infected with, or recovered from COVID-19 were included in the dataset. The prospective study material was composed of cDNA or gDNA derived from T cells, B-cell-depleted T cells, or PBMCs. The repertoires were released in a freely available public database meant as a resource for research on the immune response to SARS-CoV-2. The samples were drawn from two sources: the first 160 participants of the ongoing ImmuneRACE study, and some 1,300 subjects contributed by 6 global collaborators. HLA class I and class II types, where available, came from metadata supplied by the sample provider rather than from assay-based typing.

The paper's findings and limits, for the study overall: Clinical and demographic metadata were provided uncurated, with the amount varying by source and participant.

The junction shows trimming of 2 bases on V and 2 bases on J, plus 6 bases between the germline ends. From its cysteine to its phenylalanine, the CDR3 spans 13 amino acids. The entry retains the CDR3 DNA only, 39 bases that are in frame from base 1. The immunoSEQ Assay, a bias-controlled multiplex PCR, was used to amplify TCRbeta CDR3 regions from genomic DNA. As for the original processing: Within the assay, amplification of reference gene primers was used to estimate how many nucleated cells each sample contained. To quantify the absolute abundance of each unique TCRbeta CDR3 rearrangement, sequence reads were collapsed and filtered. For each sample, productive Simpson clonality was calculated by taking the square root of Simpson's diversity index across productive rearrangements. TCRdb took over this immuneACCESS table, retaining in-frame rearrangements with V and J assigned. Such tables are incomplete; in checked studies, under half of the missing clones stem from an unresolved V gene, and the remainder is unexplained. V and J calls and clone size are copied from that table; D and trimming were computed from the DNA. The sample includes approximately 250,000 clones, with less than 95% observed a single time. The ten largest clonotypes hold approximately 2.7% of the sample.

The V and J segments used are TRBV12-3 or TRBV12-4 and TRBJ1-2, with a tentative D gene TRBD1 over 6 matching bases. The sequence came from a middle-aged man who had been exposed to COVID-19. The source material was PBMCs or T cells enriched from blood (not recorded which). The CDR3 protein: CASSLTGNYGYTF. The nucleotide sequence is TGTGCCAGCAGTTTAACAGGGAACTATGGCTACACCTTC.